This T cell receptor beta chain was documented in a study of blood T cells in healthy people across ages. Germline CDR1 MNHEY, CDR2 SVGEGT. The CDR3 contains 13 residues. Points on this clonotype: At one boundary the junction diverges from the germline segment, which might be a read error.

Primers used in a second PCR of roughly 6 to 11 cycles were a sample-barcoded 5' primer and a J-beta primer mix. A single record per CDR3 protein comes from TCRdb applying MiXCR to the 5' RACE reads. The sample has some 1,800,000 distinct CDR3 sequences, roughly two fifths seen once. This chain joins TRBV6-2 or TRBV6-3 and TRBJ1-2, with no clear D. This clonotype originated in a human donor in good health. Sequencing was done on a sample of blood. Written as DNA, the CDR3 is TGTGCCGGCAGCTCGGACGTAAACTATGGCTACACCTTC. It yields the protein CAGSSDVNYGYTF.